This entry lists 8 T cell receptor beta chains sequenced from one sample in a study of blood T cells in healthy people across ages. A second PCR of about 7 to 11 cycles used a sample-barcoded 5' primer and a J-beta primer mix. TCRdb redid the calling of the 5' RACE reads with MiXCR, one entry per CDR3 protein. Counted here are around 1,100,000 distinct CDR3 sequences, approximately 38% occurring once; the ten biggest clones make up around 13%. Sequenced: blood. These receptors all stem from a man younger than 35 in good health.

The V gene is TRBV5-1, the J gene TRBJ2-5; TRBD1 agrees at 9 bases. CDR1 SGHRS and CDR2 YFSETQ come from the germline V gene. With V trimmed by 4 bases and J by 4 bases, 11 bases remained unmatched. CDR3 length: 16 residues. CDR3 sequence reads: CASSRGQGALRETQYF. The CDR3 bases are TGCGCCAGCAGCCGGGGACAGGGAGCACTACGAGAGACCCAGTACTTC.

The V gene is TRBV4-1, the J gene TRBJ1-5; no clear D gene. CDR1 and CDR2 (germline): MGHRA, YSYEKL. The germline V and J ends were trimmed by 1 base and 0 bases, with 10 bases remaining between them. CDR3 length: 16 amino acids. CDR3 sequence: CASSQGDTLSNQPQHF. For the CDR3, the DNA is TGCGCCAGCAGCCAAGGAGACACTCTTAGCAATCAGCCCCAGCATTTT.

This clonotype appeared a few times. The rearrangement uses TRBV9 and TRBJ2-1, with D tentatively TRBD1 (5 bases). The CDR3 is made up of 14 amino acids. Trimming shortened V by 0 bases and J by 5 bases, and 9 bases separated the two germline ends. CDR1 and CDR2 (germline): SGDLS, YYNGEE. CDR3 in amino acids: CASSVGGENNEQFF. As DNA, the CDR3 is TGTGCCAGCAGCGTAGGGGGCGAAAACAATGAGCAGTTCTTC.

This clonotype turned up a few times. This CDR3 reads CAISEPAVFGSDTGELFF. The CDR3 DNA follows: TGTGCCATCAGTGAACCGGCGGTATTTGGGTCGGACACCGGGGAGCTGTTTTTT. The rearrangement uses TRBV10-3 and TRBJ2-2; no definite D call. Germline loops: CDR1 ENHRY, CDR2 SYGVKD. Deletions cut 3 bases from V and 3 bases from J, with 20 bases between. This CDR3 is 18 amino acids long.

The chain's CDR3 is CASSQEPVSGANVLTF. CDR3 in DNA: TGCGCCAGCAGCCAAGAACCAGTCTCTGGGGCCAACGTCCTGACTTTC. The chain recombines TRBV4-3 with TRBJ2-6, with D hard to call. From germline, CDR1 is LGHNA and CDR2 YSLEER. This CDR3 comprises 16 residues. The V gene lost 0 bases and the J gene lost 0 bases, with 6 bases spanning the gap.

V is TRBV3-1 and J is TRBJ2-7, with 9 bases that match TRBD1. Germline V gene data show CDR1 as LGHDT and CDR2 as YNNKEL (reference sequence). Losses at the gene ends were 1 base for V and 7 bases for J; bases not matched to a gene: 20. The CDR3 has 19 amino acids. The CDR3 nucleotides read TGTGCCAGCAGCCAAGTAGATTCTGAGGGGACAGGGTCCTACAATGAGCAGTACTTC. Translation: CASSQVDSEGTGSYNEQYF.

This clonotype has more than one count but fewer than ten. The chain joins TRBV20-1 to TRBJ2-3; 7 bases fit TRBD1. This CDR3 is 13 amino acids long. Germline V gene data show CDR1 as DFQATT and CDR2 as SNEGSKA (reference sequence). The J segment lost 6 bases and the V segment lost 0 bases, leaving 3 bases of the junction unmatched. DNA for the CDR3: TGCAGTGCTAGAGATCTACAGGGGGATACGCAGTATTTT. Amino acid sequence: CSARDLQGDTQYF.

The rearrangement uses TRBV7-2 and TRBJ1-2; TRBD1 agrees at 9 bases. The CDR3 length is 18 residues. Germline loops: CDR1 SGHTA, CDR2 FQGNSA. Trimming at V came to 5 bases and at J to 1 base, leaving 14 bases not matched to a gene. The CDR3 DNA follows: TGTGCCAGCAGCCACGTCCCGGGACAGGGAATGGGTAACTATGGCTACACCTTC. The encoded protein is CASSHVPGQGMGNYGYTF.